What follows are 2 T cell receptor beta chains derived from one specimen sequenced in a study of identical twins. A single record per CDR3 protein comes from TCRdb applying MiXCR to the 5' RACE reads. This sample carries 420,000 or so distinct CDR3 sequences, approximately 18% of them seen once, and the ten largest clones take roughly 12%. Material for sequencing was naive T cells sorted from blood. The origin of the receptors is a man aged 45 to 65 in good health.

This clonotype was recorded many times. The V call is TRBV5-5, the J call TRBJ2-3; unclear D gene. The CDR3 runs 14 residues. V lost 3 bases and J 0 bases, leaving 8 bases between the germline ends. Germline V gives CDR1 SGHKS, CDR2 YYEKEE (reference sequence). In DNA, the CDR3 is TGTGCCAGCAGCTCCGCTCTTAGCACAGATACGCAGTATTTT. Residues: CASSSALSTDTQYF.

The V gene is TRBV12-3 or TRBV12-4, the J gene TRBJ1-4; TRBD1 aligns across 7 bases. V trimming: 6 bases; J trimming: 7 bases; junction bases outside the gene matches: 5. This CDR3 contains 13 residues. Here the CDR3 reads CASRRTGTEKLFF. The CDR3 DNA follows: TGTGCCAGCAGGCGGACAGGCACTGAAAAACTGTTTTTT.